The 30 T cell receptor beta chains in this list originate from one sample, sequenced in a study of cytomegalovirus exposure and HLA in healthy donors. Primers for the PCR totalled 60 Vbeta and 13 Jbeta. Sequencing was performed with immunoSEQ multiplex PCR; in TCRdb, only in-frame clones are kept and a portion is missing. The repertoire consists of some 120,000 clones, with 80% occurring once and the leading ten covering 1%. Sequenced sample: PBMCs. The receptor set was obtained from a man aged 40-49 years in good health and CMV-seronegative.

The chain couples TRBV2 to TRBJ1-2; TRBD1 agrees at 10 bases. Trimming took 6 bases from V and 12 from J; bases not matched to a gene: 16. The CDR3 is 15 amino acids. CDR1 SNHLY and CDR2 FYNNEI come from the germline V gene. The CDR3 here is CASRPRWGDRGVDTF. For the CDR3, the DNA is TGTGCCAGCAGACCACGTTGGGGGGACAGGGGAGTCGACACCTTC. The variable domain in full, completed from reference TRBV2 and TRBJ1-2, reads EPEVTQTPSHQVTQMGQEVILRCVPISNHLYFYWYRQILGQKVEFLVSFYNNEISEKSEIFDDQFSVERPDGSNFTLKIRSTKLEDSAMYFCASRPRWGDRGVDTFGSGTRLTVV.

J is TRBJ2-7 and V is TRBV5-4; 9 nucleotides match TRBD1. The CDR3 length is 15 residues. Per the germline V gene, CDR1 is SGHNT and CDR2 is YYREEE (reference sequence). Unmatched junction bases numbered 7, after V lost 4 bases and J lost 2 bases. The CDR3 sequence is CASSSRDRETYEQYF. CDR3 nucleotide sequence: TGTGCCAGCAGCAGCCGGGACAGGGAAACCTACGAGCAGTACTTC.

CDR3 sequence: CASSFFPLNTEAFF. In nucleotides, the CDR3 is TGTGCCAGCAGTTTCTTCCCCCTGAACACTGAAGCTTTCTTT. The chain recombines TRBV28 with TRBJ1-1; no reliable D call. Germline V lookup: CDR1 MDHEN, CDR2 SYDVKM. The length of the CDR3 is 14 residues. V lost 3 bases and J 0 bases, leaving 8 bases between the germline ends.

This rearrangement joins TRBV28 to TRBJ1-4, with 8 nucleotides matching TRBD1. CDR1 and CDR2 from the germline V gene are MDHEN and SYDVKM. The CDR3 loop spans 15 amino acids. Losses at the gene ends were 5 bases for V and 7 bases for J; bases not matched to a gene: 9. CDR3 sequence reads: CASSTTGGDGEKLFF. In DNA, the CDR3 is TGTGCCAGCAGTACTACAGGGGGGGATGGTGAAAAACTGTTTTTT. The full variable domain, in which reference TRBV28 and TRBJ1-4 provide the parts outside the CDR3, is DVKVTQSSRYLVKRTGEKVFLECVQDMDHENMFWYRQDPGLGLRLIYFSYDVKMKEKGDIPEGYSVSREKKERFSLILESASTNQTSMYLCASSTTGGDGEKLFFGSGTQLSVL.

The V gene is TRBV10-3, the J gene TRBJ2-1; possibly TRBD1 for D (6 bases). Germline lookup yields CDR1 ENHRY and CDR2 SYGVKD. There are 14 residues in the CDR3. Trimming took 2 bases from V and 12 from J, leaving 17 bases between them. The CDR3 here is CAISEGIAGVGQFF. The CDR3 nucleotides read TGTGCCATCAGTGAGGGCATCGCAGGGGTTGGGCAGTTCTTC.

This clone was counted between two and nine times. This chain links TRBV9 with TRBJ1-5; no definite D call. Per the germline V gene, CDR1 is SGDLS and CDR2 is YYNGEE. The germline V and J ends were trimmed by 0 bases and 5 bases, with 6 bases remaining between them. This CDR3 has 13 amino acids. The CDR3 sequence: CASSVEGDQPQHF. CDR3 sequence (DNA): TGTGCCAGCAGCGTAGAGGGAGATCAGCCCCAGCATTTT.

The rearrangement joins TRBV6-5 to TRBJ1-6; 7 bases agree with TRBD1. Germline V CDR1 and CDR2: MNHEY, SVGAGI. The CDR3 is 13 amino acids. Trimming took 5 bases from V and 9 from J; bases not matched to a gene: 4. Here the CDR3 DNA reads TGTGCCAGCAGTCCTCGACAGGGTTCACCCCTCCACTTT. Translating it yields CASSPRQGSPLHF.

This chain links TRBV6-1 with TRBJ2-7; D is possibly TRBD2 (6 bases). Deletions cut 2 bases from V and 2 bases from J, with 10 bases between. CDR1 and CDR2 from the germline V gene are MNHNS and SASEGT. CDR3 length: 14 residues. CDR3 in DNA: TGTGCCAGCAGTGAATTTGGGGGGACCTACGAGCAGTACTTC. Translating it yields CASSEFGGTYEQYF.

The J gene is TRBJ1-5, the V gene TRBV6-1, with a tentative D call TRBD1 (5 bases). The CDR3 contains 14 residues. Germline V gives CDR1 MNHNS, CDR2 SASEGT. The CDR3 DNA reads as TGTTCCACCCGCCAGGGACTATACAATCAGCCCCAGCATTTT. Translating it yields CSTRQGLYNQPQHF.

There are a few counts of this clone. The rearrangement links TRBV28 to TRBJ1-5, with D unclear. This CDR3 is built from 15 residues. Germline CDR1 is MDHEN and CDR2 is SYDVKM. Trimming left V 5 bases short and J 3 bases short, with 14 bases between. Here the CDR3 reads CASSPLIEDNQPQHF. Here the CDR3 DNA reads TGTGCCAGCAGTCCCCTGATCGAGGACAATCAGCCCCAGCATTTT.

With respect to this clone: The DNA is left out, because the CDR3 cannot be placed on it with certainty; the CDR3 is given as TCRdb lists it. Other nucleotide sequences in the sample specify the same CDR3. The chain's CDR3 is CAWSSGQGAWHEKLFF. The gene calls are TRBV30 and TRBJ1-4; TRBD1, as called in the table, went unchecked against the DNA. From its first to its last residue, the CDR3 has 16 amino acids. Germline-derived CDR1 and CDR2 are GTSNPN and SVGIG (reference sequence).

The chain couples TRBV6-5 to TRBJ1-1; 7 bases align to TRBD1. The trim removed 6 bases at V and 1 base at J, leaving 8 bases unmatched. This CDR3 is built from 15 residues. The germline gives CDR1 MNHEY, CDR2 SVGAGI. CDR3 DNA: TGTGCCAGCAGGAGATACAGGGGAGCGAACACTGAAGCTTTCTTT. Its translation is CASRRYRGANTEAFF.

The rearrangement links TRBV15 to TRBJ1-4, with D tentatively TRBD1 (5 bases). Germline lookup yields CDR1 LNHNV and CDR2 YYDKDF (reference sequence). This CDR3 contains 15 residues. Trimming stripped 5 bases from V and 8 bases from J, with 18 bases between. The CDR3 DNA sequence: TGTGCCACCAGCTGGGGCGGTAGGGCGGAGGAAAAACTGTTTTTT. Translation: CATSWGGRAEEKLFF.

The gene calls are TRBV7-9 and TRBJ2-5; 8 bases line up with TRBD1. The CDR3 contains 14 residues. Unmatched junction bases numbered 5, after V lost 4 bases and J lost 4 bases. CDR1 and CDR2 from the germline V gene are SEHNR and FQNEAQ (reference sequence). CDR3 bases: TGTGCCAGCAGCTCCCAGGGGGCGGGAGAGACCCAGTACTTC. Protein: CASSSQGAGETQYF.

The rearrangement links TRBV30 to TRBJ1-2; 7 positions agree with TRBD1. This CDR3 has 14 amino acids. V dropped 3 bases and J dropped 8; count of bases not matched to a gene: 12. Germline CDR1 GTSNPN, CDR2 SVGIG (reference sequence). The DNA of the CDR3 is TGTGCCTGGAGGATACAGGGGTGGCTCAGGGGCTACACCTTC. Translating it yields CAWRIQGWLRGYTF.

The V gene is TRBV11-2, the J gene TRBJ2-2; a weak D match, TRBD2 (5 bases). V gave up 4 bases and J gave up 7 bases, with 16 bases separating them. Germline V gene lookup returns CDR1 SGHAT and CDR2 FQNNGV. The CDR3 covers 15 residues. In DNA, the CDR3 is TGTGCCAGCAGCTCACCCCGGGGAAATCACGGGGAGCTGTTTTTT. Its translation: CASSSPRGNHGELFF.

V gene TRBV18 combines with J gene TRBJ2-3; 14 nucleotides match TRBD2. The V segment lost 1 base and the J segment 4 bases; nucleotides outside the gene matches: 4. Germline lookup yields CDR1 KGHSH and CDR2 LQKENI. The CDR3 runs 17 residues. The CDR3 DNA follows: TGTGCCAGCTCACCACGCCCGGGACTAGCGGGAGCAGATACGCAGTATTTT. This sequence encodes CASSPRPGLAGADTQYF.

The CDR3 reads CASSEAGSNEQFF. CDR3 in DNA: TGTGCCAGCAGTGAAGCTGGGAGCAATGAGCAGTTCTTC. This chain joins TRBV6-1 and TRBJ2-1, with D possibly matching TRBD2 (5 bases). The CDR3 runs to 13 residues. Trimming took off 0 bases at V and 6 bases at J, with 6 bases between the two ends. CDR1 is MNHNS and CDR2 is SASEGT in the germline V gene.

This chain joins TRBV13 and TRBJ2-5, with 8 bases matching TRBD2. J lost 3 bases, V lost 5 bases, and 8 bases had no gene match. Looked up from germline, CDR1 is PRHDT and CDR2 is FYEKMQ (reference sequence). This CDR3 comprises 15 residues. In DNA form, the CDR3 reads TGTGCCAGCAGCCCGACCCCGGGAGGGAAAGAGACCCAGTACTTC. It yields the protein CASSPTPGGKETQYF. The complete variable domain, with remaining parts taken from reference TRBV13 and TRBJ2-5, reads AAGVIQSPRHLIKEKRETATLKCYPIPRHDTVYWYQQGPGQDPQFLISFYEKMQSDKGSIPDRFSAQQFSDYHSELNMSSLELGDSALYFCASSPTPGGKETQYFGPGTRLLVL.

CDR3 protein: CASSLSGKQETQYF. As DNA, the CDR3 is TGTGCCAGCAGCTTATCGGGAAAGCAAGAGACCCAGTACTTC. This chain uses TRBV7-9 with TRBJ2-5; TRBD2 is a possible D gene (5 bases). The germline V gene encodes CDR1 SEHNR and CDR2 FQNEAQ (reference sequence). The V gene lost 2 bases and the J gene lost 2 bases, with 9 bases spanning the gap. The CDR3 consists of 14 residues.

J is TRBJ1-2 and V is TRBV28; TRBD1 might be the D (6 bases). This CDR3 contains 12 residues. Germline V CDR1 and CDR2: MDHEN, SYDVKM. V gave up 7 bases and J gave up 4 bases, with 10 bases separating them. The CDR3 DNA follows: TGTGCCAGCACTGGACAGATCTATGGCTACACCTTC. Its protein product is CASTGQIYGYTF.

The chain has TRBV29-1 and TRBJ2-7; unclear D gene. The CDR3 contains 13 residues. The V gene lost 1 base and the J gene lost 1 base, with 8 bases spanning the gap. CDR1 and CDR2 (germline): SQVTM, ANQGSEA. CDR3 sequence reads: CSVEVGPSYEQYF. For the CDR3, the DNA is TGCAGCGTTGAAGTGGGCCCTTCCTACGAGCAGTACTTC.

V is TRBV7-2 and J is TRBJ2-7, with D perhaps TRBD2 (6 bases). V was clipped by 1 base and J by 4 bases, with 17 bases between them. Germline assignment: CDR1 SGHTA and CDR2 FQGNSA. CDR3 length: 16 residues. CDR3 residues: CASSLGGAMAGYEQYF. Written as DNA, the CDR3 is TGTGCCAGCAGCTTAGGCGGGGCTATGGCGGGGTACGAGCAGTACTTC.

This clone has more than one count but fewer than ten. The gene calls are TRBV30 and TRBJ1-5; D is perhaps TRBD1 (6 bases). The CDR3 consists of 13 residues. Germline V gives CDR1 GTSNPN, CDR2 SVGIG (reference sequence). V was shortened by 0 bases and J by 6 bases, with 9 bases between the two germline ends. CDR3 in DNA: TGTGCCTGGAGTGTACAGGGTACTCAGCCCCAGCATTTT. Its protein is CAWSVQGTQPQHF.

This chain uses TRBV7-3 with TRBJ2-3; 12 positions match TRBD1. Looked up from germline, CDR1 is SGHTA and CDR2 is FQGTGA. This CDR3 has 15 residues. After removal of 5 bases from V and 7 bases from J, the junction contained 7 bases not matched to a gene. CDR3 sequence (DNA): TGTGCCAGCAGCCCTCGGGACAGGGGGCAATATACGCAGTATTTT. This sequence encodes CASSPRDRGQYTQYF.

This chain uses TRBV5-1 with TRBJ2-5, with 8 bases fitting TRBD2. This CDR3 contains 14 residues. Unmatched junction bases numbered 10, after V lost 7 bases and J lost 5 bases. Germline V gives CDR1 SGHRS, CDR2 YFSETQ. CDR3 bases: TGCGCCAGCTGGGTCGGCGGCGGGGGGGAGACCCAGTACTTC. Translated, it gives CASWVGGGGETQYF.

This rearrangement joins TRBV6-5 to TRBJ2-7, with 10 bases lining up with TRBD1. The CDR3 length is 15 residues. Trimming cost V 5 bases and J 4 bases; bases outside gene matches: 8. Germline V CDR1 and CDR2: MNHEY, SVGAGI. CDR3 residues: CASSAAGTGVYEQYF. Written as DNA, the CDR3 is TGTGCCAGCAGTGCCGCCGGGACAGGGGTTTACGAGCAGTACTTC.

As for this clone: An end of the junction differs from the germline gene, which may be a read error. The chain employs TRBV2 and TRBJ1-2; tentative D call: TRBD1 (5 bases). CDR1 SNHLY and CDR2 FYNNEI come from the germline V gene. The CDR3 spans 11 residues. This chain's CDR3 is CASSRGYGYTF. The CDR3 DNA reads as TGTGCCAGCAGCCGGGGGTATGGCTATACCTTC.

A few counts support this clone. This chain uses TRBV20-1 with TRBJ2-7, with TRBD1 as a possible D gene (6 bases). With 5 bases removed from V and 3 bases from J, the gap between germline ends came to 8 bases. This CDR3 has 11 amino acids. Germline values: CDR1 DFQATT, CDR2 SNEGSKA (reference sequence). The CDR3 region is CSAGQSYEQYF. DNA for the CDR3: TGCAGTGCTGGACAGAGCTACGAGCAGTACTTC.

The CDR3 coding sequence is TGTGCCAGCAGCTTAGGTCTGAGAGCGAAAGAGACCCAGTACTTC. Protein: CASSLGLRAKETQYF. This rearrangement joins TRBV7-8 to TRBJ2-5; D call uncertain. Trimming cost V 1 base and J 3 bases, with 12 bases left between them. Germline V gene data show CDR1 as SGHVS and CDR2 as FQNEAQ. The CDR3 contains 15 residues.